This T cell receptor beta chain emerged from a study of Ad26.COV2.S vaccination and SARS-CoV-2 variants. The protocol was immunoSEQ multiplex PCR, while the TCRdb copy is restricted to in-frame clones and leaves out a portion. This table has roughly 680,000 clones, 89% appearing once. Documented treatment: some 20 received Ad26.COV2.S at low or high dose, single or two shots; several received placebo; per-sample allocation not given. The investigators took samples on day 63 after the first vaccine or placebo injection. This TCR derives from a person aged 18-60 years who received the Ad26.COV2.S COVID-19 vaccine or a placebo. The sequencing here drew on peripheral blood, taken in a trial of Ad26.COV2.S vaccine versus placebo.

CDR3 DNA: TGCGCCAGCAGCGTCCCCGGGACTAGCGGGAGTAATGAGCAGTTCTTC. It codes for CASSVPGTSGSNEQFF. The rearrangement uses TRBV5-1 and TRBJ2-1, with 14 bases matching TRBD2. This CDR3 region has 16 residues. The junction had 7 bases not matched to a gene; V was cut back by 4 bases and J by 7 bases. Per germline, CDR1 SGHRS and CDR2 YFSETQ.